The next 25 T cell receptor beta chains were all read from a single sample in a study of blood T cell repertoires in COVID-19. Assay: immunoSEQ multiplex PCR; the TCRdb copy retains only in-frame clones and omits some. The sample shows about 78,000 clones, approximately 84% of them seen only once. The sequencing input was peripheral blood. These receptor sequences come from a man between 60 and 70 years old with active or convalescent COVID-19.

The chain employs TRBV12-2 and TRBJ1-1; TRBD1 is the table's D call and was not checked against the DNA. TRBV12-2 is a known pseudogene. This CDR3 has 17 residues. CDR3 amino acids: CASRLVRGQGLNTEAFF. The CDR3 DNA reads as TGTGCAAGTCGCTTAGTTCGAGGACAGGGGCTGAACACTGAAGCTTTCTTT.

The V and J genes are TRBV4-1 and TRBJ1-3; D unclear. Germline loops: CDR1 MGHRA, CDR2 YSYEKL. The V gene lost 0 bases and the J gene lost 3 bases, with 12 bases spanning the gap. The CDR3 loop spans 16 amino acids. DNA for the CDR3: TGCGCCAGCAGCCAAGATCCCAGGAAGAATGGAAACACCATATATTTT. It yields the protein CASSQDPRKNGNTIYF.

The chain recombines TRBV14 with TRBJ2-7; maybe TRBD2 (5 bases). Trimming took 2 bases from V and 0 from J, leaving 14 bases between them. CDR3 length: 16 residues. Germline values: CDR1 SGHDN, CDR2 FVKESK. CDR3 in amino acids: CASSQFGLFTSYEQYF. CDR3 sequence (DNA): TGTGCCAGCAGCCAATTTGGACTCTTCACCTCCTACGAGCAGTACTTC.

V is TRBV25-1 and J is TRBJ1-1, with a possible D match to TRBD1 (6 bases). CDR3 length: 13 amino acids. The V gene's germline CDR1 is MGHDK and CDR2 SYGVNS. The V and J ends lost 7 bases and 4 bases respectively, with 13 bases between them. This CDR3 reads CASTRGAGTEAFF. The CDR3 DNA reads as TGTGCCAGCACCCGGGGGGCTGGCACTGAAGCTTTCTTT. The variable domain in full, with the rest retrieved from reference TRBV25-1 and TRBJ1-1, is EADIYQTPRYLVIGTGKKITLECSQTMGHDKMYWYQQDPGMELHLIHYSYGVNSTEKGDLSSESTVSRIRTEHFPLTLESARPSHTSQYLCASTRGAGTEAFFGQGTRLTVV.

The chain has TRBV29-1 and TRBJ2-3; D possibly corresponds to TRBD1 (6 bases). Germline lookup yields CDR1 SQVTM and CDR2 ANQGSEA. This CDR3 is 15 amino acids long. V was pared by 4 bases and J by 2 bases, with 16 bases between. CDR3 DNA sequence: TGCAGCGTTGTGGGTCACCAGGGGAACACAGATACGCAGTATTTT. Its protein product is CSVVGHQGNTDTQYF.

The V gene is TRBV24-1, the J gene TRBJ1-1; D call uncertain. V dropped 0 bases and J dropped 5 bases, with 6 bases sitting between them. The CDR3 is 13 amino acids. The germline gives CDR1 KGHDR, CDR2 SFDVKD. The DNA for the CDR3 is TGTGCCACCAGTGATTTGACGGGAACTGAAGCTTTCTTT. It codes for CATSDLTGTEAFF.

The J gene is TRBJ1-5, the V gene TRBV7-9, with a tentative D call TRBD1 (5 bases). This CDR3 spans 14 amino acids. V was pared by 2 bases and J by 1 base, with 6 bases between. The germline V gene has CDR1 SEHNR and CDR2 FQNEAQ (reference sequence). The CDR3 protein is CASSLTGSNQPQHF. In DNA form, the CDR3 reads TGTGCCAGCAGCTTAACAGGAAGCAATCAGCCCCAGCATTTT.

This clone was seen a single time. The chain employs TRBV9 and TRBJ2-7; 7 bases line up with TRBD2. The ends lost 4 bases at V and 2 bases at J; junction bases unmatched: 6. Germline values: CDR1 SGDLS, CDR2 YYNGEE. CDR3 length: 14 residues. The CDR3 region has the DNA TGTGCCAGCAGCCCCCGGACTAGTACCTACGAGCAGTACTTC. This sequence encodes CASSPRTSTYEQYF.

The rearrangement links TRBV7-2 to TRBJ1-5; 8 bases are shared with TRBD1. The CDR3 consists of 14 residues. V shed 4 bases, J shed 7 bases, and the junction held 6 bases outside the gene matches. CDR1 and CDR2 (germline): SGHTA, FQGNSA. The CDR3 DNA is TGTGCCAGCAGCTCAGGACAGGGTAGGCAGCCCCAGCATTTT. Translating gives CASSSGQGRQPQHF.

The CDR3 region has the DNA TGTGCCAGCAGCTTAGTAGAAACGACAGATACGCAGTATTTT. This sequence encodes CASSLVETTDTQYF. The chain has TRBV7-8 and TRBJ2-3; D remains ambiguous. Deletions cut 1 base from V and 3 bases from J, with 8 bases between. This CDR3 has 14 amino acids. Germline V gene data show CDR1 as SGHVS and CDR2 as FQNEAQ.

The rearrangement joins TRBV7-2 to TRBJ2-5; D is possibly TRBD2 (7 bases). V was cut by 2 bases and J by 4 bases, with 11 bases left in between. This CDR3 has 14 amino acids. The germline V gene encodes CDR1 SGHTA and CDR2 FQGNSA. Here the CDR3 DNA reads TGTGCCAGCAGCTTAATGCGGGGGCGAGAGACCCAGTACTTC. It codes for CASSLMRGRETQYF.

As DNA, the CDR3 is TGTGCCAGCAGCGTAGTTGGTTCAGTTAATGGCTACACCTTC. Translated, it gives CASSVVGSVNGYTF. The genes are TRBV9 and TRBJ1-2; D uncertain. Trimming took off 0 bases at V and 6 bases at J, with 12 bases between the two ends. This CDR3 region has 14 residues. Germline CDR1 reads SGDLS; CDR2 reads YYNGEE.

This chain links TRBV11-2 with TRBJ1-1, with 9 bases identical to TRBD1. Germline-derived CDR1 and CDR2 are SGHAT and FQNNGV. The J segment lost 0 bases and the V segment lost 5 bases, leaving 7 bases of the junction unmatched. This CDR3 spans 16 amino acids. This chain's CDR3 is CASSQSGTGMNTEAFF. The CDR3 DNA reads TGTGCCAGCAGCCAAAGCGGGACAGGGATGAACACTGAAGCTTTCTTT.

Only one count was recorded for this clone. This chain joins TRBV27 and TRBJ2-3, with 7 nucleotides matching TRBD2. Germline values: CDR1 MNHEY, CDR2 SMNVEV (reference sequence). The CDR3 sequence is 15 residues long. J lost 0 bases, V lost 5 bases, and 5 bases had no gene match. CDR3 residues: CASSPGLGSTDTQYF. CDR3 nucleotides: TGTGCCAGCAGTCCAGGACTAGGAAGCACAGATACGCAGTATTTT.

The chain joins TRBV7-2 to TRBJ2-1; possible D gene TRBD2, 6 bases. From germline, CDR1 is SGHTA and CDR2 FQGNSA. V lost 3 bases, J lost 7 bases, and 19 bases lay in between. The CDR3 covers 16 residues. The CDR3 DNA sequence: TGTGCCAGCAGCTTCACCGCCGGGGCTAGCGCGAATGAGCAGTTCTTC. It yields the protein CASSFTAGASANEQFF.

V is TRBV2 and J is TRBJ1-1; D is unresolved. Germline CDR1 SNHLY, CDR2 FYNNEI. CDR3 length equals 13 residues. V was clipped by 3 bases and J by 6 bases, with 11 bases between them. The CDR3 nucleotides read TGTGCCAGCAGTGATGCGGGGTTCGCTGAAGCTTTCTTT. Its translation is CASSDAGFAEAFF.

The rearrangement links TRBV7-8 to TRBJ1-5; 7 nucleotides align to TRBD1. The CDR3 is made up of 13 amino acids. V gave up 5 bases and J gave up 7 bases; unmatched junction bases: 5. Germline CDR1 reads SGHVS; CDR2 reads FQNEAQ. CDR3 nucleotides: TGTGCCAGCAGCCGACAGGGCGGCCAGCCCCAGCATTTT. As protein: CASSRQGGQPQHF.

This chain's CDR3 is CSVGDSSYEQYF. CDR3 bases: TGCAGCGTTGGGGACAGTTCCTACGAGCAGTACTTC. The chain links TRBV29-1 to TRBJ2-7, with 7 positions matching TRBD1. Germline V gene lookup returns CDR1 SQVTM and CDR2 ANQGSEA. CDR3 length: 12 amino acids. J was trimmed by 1 base and V by 4 bases; bases with no gene match: 1.

The rearrangement joins TRBV2 to TRBJ2-5; TRBD2 aligns across 13 bases. CDR1 is SNHLY, CDR2 FYNNEI, per germline. With 10 bases clipped from V and 4 bases from J, the junction kept 12 bases outside the gene matches. This CDR3 spans 16 amino acids. CDR3 amino acids: CATLTSGGRVGETQYF. CDR3 nucleotide sequence: TGTGCCACCCTGACTAGCGGGGGGAGGGTCGGAGAGACCCAGTACTTC. Looking up the rest from reference TRBV2 and TRBJ2-5 gives the full variable domain: EPEVTQTPSHQVTQMGQEVILRCVPISNHLYFYWYRQILGQKVEFLVSFYNNEISEKSEIFDDQFSVERPDGSNFTLKIRSTKLEDSAMYFCATLTSGGRVGETQYFGPGTRLLVL.

The V and J genes are TRBV5-1 and TRBJ2-3; 15 bases align to TRBD2. V lost 3 bases to trimming and J lost 4 bases; unmatched junction nucleotides: 3. CDR1 and CDR2 from the germline V gene are SGHRS and YFSETQ. The CDR3 has 16 residues. The DNA of the CDR3 is TGCGCCAGCAGCTCCTGGACTAGCGGGGGGGCAGATACGCAGTATTTT. Protein sequence: CASSSWTSGGADTQYF.

This chain uses TRBV27 with TRBJ1-4; 8 bases match TRBD1. Germline-derived CDR1 and CDR2 are MNHEY and SMNVEV (reference sequence). V shed 2 bases and J 0 bases; nucleotides not matched to a gene: 11. This CDR3 has 19 amino acids. DNA of the CDR3: TGTGCCAGCAGTTTACCCACCGGGACAGGATTTGCAACTAATGAAAAACTGTTTTTT. Its protein product is CASSLPTGTGFATNEKLFF.

The genes are TRBV14 and TRBJ2-7, with 8 bases lining up with TRBD1. This CDR3 spans 14 amino acids. Germline V gene data show CDR1 as SGHDN and CDR2 as FVKESK. Unmatched junction bases numbered 2, after V lost 1 base and J lost 3 bases. In nucleotides, the CDR3 is TGTGCCAGCAGCCAAGCAGGGGGCGGCTACGAGCAGTACTTC. This gives the protein CASSQAGGGYEQYF.

The CDR3 spells CASSGQDLGPYNSPLHF. For the CDR3, the DNA is TGTGCCAGCAGTGGACAGGACTTGGGTCCCTATAATTCACCCCTCCACTTT. The chain joins TRBV6-1 to TRBJ1-6, with TRBD1 as a possible D gene (6 bases). The germline V and J ends were trimmed by 4 bases and 2 bases, with 15 bases remaining between them. Germline-derived CDR1 and CDR2 are MNHNS and SASEGT. This CDR3 contains 17 residues.

The J gene is TRBJ2-7, the V gene TRBV5-1; D might be TRBD2 (5 bases). The CDR3 consists of 14 residues. Trimming removed 3 bases at V and 2 bases at J, with 12 bases between. Germline V gives CDR1 SGHRS, CDR2 YFSETQ. DNA of the CDR3: TGCGCCAGCAGCTCCCGGGATACCCCCTACGAGCAGTACTTC. Translating it yields CASSSRDTPYEQYF.

The CDR3 nucleotides are TGTGCCAGCAGTCCAGTGACAGGGGTGTGGTCTGGCTACACCTTC. This codes for CASSPVTGVWSGYTF. The genes are TRBV27 and TRBJ1-2; TRBD1 matches at 8 bases. With 5 bases clipped from V and 7 bases from J, the junction kept 12 bases outside the gene matches. The CDR3 length is 15 residues. CDR1 is MNHEY, CDR2 SMNVEV, per germline (reference sequence).